The clone carrying this T cell receptor (beta chain) was observed a handful of times. Looked up from germline, CDR1 is SGHTA and CDR2 is FQGNSA. This CDR3 is built from 14 residues. V dropped 4 bases and J dropped 2; count of bases not matched to a gene: 5. The time point denotes: persistent/refractory GD, antithyroid drugs over 5 years with positive TRAb. After RNA was extracted from PBMCs, the TCR library was made from it. This entry comes from a study of regulatory T cells in long-lasting Graves disease. Both iRepertoire HTBI primers and Arm-PCR of CDR3 regions were used to build the TCR beta libraries. TCRdb reprocessed the multiplex PCR reads via MiXCR and lists one record per CDR3 protein. The table shows a few hundred thousand distinct CDR3 sequences, with 20% to 25% occurring only once.

This TCR was recovered from a female donor with Graves disease. The material was peripheral blood mononuclear cells (PBMCs), obtained when the disease was refractory, from a patient treated with antithyroid drugs. The chain is built from TRBV7-2 and TRBJ2-7, with 7 bases that match TRBD1. The CDR3 protein is CASSSNRGAYEQYF. In DNA form, the CDR3 reads TGTGCCAGCAGCTCCAACAGGGGAGCCTACGAGCAGTACTTC.